A selection of T cell receptor beta chains follows, all from one sample in a study of blood T cell repertoires in COVID-19. Using immunoSEQ multiplex PCR, the repertoire was profiled, and TCRdb retains in-frame clones only, with some absent. The sample shows 210,000 or so clones, 75% to 85% of them seen only once. Sample: PBMCs or T cells enriched from blood (not recorded which). The receptors shown here come from a young man with acute COVID-19. CDR3s include the opening cysteine and the closing phenylalanine or tryptophan. A D gene is named only where the DNA matches it firmly. Part of the rows lack a size; the others show once, few, many or a class for expanded clones.

>TRBJ1-2|12|.|TRBV19|.
CASSTSPYGYTF
TGTGCCAGTAGTACCTCCCCCTATGGCTACACCTTC
>TRBJ2-1|16|.|TRBV7-2|TRBD2
CASSLYGGGTYNEQFF
TGTGCCAGCAGCTTATACGGCGGGGGGACCTACAATGAGCAGTTCTTC
>TRBJ1-1|14|.|TRBV11-1|TRBD1
CASSQRTGDTEAFF
TGTGCCAGCAGCCAAAGGACAGGGGACACTGAAGCTTTCTTT
>TRBJ2-5|13|.|TRBV6-2/TRBV6-3|.
CASSRRGLETQYF
TGTGCCAGCAGCCGGCGGGGTTTGGAGACCCAGTACTTC
>TRBJ2-2|15|.|TRBV7-6|TRBD1
CASSQRTGGTGELFF
TGTGCCAGCAGCCAGAGGACAGGGGGCACCGGGGAGCTGTTTTTT
>TRBJ1-1|15|.|TRBV29-1|TRBD1
CSVEVSGTENTEAFF
TGCAGCGTTGAAGTCTCCGGGACAGAGAACACTGAAGCTTTCTTT
>TRBJ1-6|16|.|TRBV6-5|TRBD1
CASSSTGGALNSPLHF
TGTGCCAGCAGTTCGACAGGGGGCGCGTTGAATTCACCCCTCCACTTT
>TRBJ2-3|14|.|TRBV6-4|.
CASSARVSTDTQYF
TGTGCCAGCAGTGCGCGAGTTAGCACAGATACGCAGTATTTT
>TRBJ2-1|16|.|TRBV9|.
CASSVGGRGGSNEQFF
TGTGCCAGCAGCGTAGGAGGGCGGGGTGGATCCAATGAGCAGTTCTTC
>TRBJ2-6|17|few|TRBV11-2|TRBD2
CASSLLAGITGANVLTF
TGTGCCAGCAGCTTACTAGCGGGGATAACTGGGGCCAACGTCCTGACTTTC
>TRBJ1-1|16|.|TRBV12-5|TRBD1
CASGLVPGGRNTEAFF
TGTGCTAGTGGTTTGGTTCCAGGGGGAAGGAACACTGAAGCTTTCTTT
>TRBJ2-2|11|.|TRBV28|.
CASYETGELFF
TGTGCCAGTTATGAGACCGGGGAGCTGTTTTTT
>TRBJ2-7|12|.|TRBV30|TRBD1
CAWSPQGVEQYF
TGTGCCTGGAGCCCACAGGGGGTCGAGCAGTACTTC
>TRBJ2-1|16|.|TRBV19|TRBD2
CASPISGSGGYNEQFF
TGTGCCAGTCCTATTTCCGGGAGCGGGGGATACAATGAGCAGTTCTTC
>TRBJ1-5|13|.|TRBV3-1/TRBV3-2|.
CASSRGGGQPQHF
TGTGCCAGCAGCCGCGGGGGGGGTCAGCCCCAGCATTTT
>TRBJ1-5|15|many|TRBV6-5|.
CASSYGRGFRQPQHF
TGTGCCAGCAGTTACGGGAGGGGCTTTAGGCAGCCCCAGCATTTT
>TRBJ1-1|15|.|TRBV5-6|TRBD1
CASSQSDRDNTEAFF
TGTGCCAGCAGCCAGTCTGACAGGGACAACACTGAAGCTTTCTTT
>TRBJ1-1|14|.|TRBV15|.
CATSRVDRSTEAFF
TGTGCCACCAGCAGAGTAGACAGGTCCACTGAAGCTTTCTTT
>TRBJ1-2|14|.|TRBV9|TRBD1
CASGGDRGSYGYTF
TGTGCCAGCGGAGGGGACAGGGGTTCCTATGGCTACACCTTC
>TRBJ2-3|14|.|TRBV7-9|TRBD1
CASSFEGAKDTQYF
TGTGCCAGCAGCTTCGAGGGGGCCAAAGATACGCAGTATTTT
>TRBJ2-2|15|once|TRBV7-9|.
CASNGQGKGTGELFF
TGTGCCAGCAACGGCCAGGGGAAAGGGACCGGGGAGCTGTTTTTT
>TRBJ1-1|12|.|TRBV5-5|.
CASGLTNTEAFF
TGTGCCAGCGGCCTCACGAACACTGAAGCTTTCTTT
>TRBJ2-5|17|.|TRBV3-1/TRBV3-2|TRBD1
CASSQGSGTGVGETQYF
TGTGCCAGCAGCCAAGGGTCTGGGACAGGGGTCGGAGAGACCCAGTACTTC
>TRBJ2-5|14|.|TRBV6-5|.
CASSLGGGIETQYF
TGTGCCAGCAGCTTGGGGGGAGGAATCGAGACCCAGTACTTC
>TRBJ2-5|18|.|TRBV5-6|TRBD2
CASSSGLAGVRYQETQYF
TGTGCCAGCAGCTCCGGACTAGCGGGGGTCAGGTACCAAGAGACCCAGTACTTC
>TRBJ2-1|14|.|TRBV29-1|.
CSVGRISAHNEQFF
TGCAGCGTTGGGCGGATCTCAGCTCACAATGAGCAGTTCTTC
>TRBJ1-2|16|.|TRBV4-2|TRBD1
CASSILGQGPNYGYTF
TGTGCCAGCAGCATTCTAGGACAGGGGCCTAACTATGGCTACACCTTC
>TRBJ1-5|13|.|TRBV20-1|.
CSASTGSNQPQHF
TGCAGTGCTAGTACGGGGTCTAATCAGCCCCAGCATTTT
>TRBJ2-1|16|.|TRBV4-2|TRBD2
CASSQVRGGSNNEQFF
TGTGCCAGCAGCCAAGTACGCGGCGGGAGCAACAATGAGCAGTTCTTC
>TRBJ1-5|13|once|TRBV10-2|.
CASRQGRNQPQHF
TGCGCCAGCAGACAGGGTCGCAATCAGCCCCAGCATTTT
>TRBJ2-5|17|.|TRBV11-2|TRBD2
CASSLDGLAGYQETQYF
TGTGCCAGCAGCTTAGATGGACTAGCGGGGTACCAAGAGACCCAGTACTTC
>TRBJ1-5|14|.|TRBV11-2|.
CASSSLGVGQPQHF
TGTGCCAGCAGCTCGCTCGGGGTCGGACAGCCCCAGCATTTT
>TRBJ1-2|14|.|TRBV25-1|TRBD1
CASSLGTGRHGYTF
TGTGCCAGCAGCCTCGGGACAGGGAGGCATGGCTACACCTTC
>TRBJ2-3|16|.|TRBV10-3|.
CAISGSGPLFGNTQYF
TGTGCCATCAGTGGTTCAGGACCCTTGTTCGGGAATACGCAGTATTTT
>TRBJ1-6|14|few|TRBV18|.
CASSRGGRDSPLHF
TGTGCCAGCTCACGCGGCGGGAGGGATTCACCCCTCCACTTT
>TRBJ1-4|16|few|TRBV4-1|.
CASSQGGQATNEKLFF
TGCGCCAGCAGCCAGGGTGGTCAGGCTACTAATGAAAAACTGTTTTTT
>TRBJ2-1|13|.|TRBV23-1|TRBD2
CAGRRGAYNEQFF
TGCGCCGGCAGGCGGGGGGCCTACAATGAGCAGTTCTTC
>TRBJ2-1|12|.|TRBV18|.
CASSQPLNEQFF
TGTGCCAGCTCACAGCCTCTCAATGAGCAGTTCTTC
>TRBJ2-3|14|.|TRBV5-1|.
CASSLGITADTQYF
TGCGCCAGCAGCTTGGGCATAACGGCAGATACGCAGTATTTT
>TRBJ1-2|10|.|TRBV27|.
CATPCYGYTF
TGTGCCACCCCCTGTTATGGCTACACCTTC
>TRBJ2-3|15|.|TRBV7-7|.
CASSASGRGDDTQYF
TGTGCCAGCAGCGCGTCGGGGCGGGGCGATGATACGCAGTATTTT
>TRBJ2-1|14|.|TRBV3-1/TRBV3-2|.
CASSSQETLNEQFF
TGTGCCAGCAGCTCACAGGAGACTCTCAATGAGCAGTTCTTC
>TRBJ2-3|15|.|TRBV2|.
CASSVFDSSTDTQYF
TGTGCCAGCAGTGTCTTTGACTCCAGCACAGATACGCAGTATTTT
>TRBJ2-5|13|.|TRBV10-3|.
CAISEGARETQYF
TGTGCCATCAGTGAGGGGGCCCGGGAGACCCAGTACTTC
>TRBJ1-4|13|.|TRBV30|TRBD1
CAWSGDSNEKLFF
TGTGCCTGGAGCGGGGACAGTAATGAAAAACTGTTTTTT
>TRBJ1-1|15|.|TRBV11-2|.
CASSLGHMTNTEAFF
TGTGCCAGCAGCTTGGGACACATGACGAACACTGAAGCTTTCTTT
>TRBJ1-2|16|.|TRBV28|TRBD1
CASSPGTGGRGYGYTF
TGTGCCAGCAGTCCGGGGACAGGGGGCCGAGGATATGGCTACACCTTC
>TRBJ2-7|15|.|TRBV27|TRBD1
CASRGRGQGSYEQYF
TGTGCCAGCCGCGGCCGGGGACAGGGCTCCTACGAGCAGTACTTC
>TRBJ2-7|16|.|TRBV9|TRBD1
CASSVGPGQGFYEQYF
TGTGCCAGCAGCGTAGGACCCGGACAGGGGTTCTACGAGCAGTACTTC
>TRBJ1-2|13|few|TRBV5-1|.
CASGNRVNYGYTF
TGCGCCAGCGGAAACAGAGTTAACTATGGCTACACCTTC
>TRBJ2-1|15|.|TRBV7-9|TRBD1
CASSQGQGAYNEQFF
TGTGCCAGCAGCCAGGGACAGGGGGCTTACAATGAGCAGTTCTTC
>TRBJ2-2|12|.|TRBV2|TRBD2
CAIRGGTGELFF
TGTGCCATACGGGGGGGCACCGGGGAGCTGTTTTTT